What follows is one TCR beta chain and its context. The target antigen is unknown. The data were obtained in a study of human T cells and chemical hapten exposure. Study-level background: Across the whole study, which lasted approximately 5.5 months, patients were given diphenylcyclopropenone on the scalp once a week. Study outcomes and limitations: Relative to control repertoires, expanded TCRs gave rise to significantly more large CDR3 similarity clusters. TCRs above 1 in 1000 frequency did not change with DPC sensitization.

Individual cDNA molecules each carried unique molecular identifiers attached by the library. From the RACE reads, TCRdb called clonotypes with MiXCR, one entry per CDR3 protein. The sample contains some 190,000 distinct CDR3 sequences, about 20% of which appear only once. Stated time point: patch test 1, 2 weeks after DPC sensitization. As for treatment: therapeutic diphenylcyclopropenone sensitization with weekly scalp DPC. The TCR comes from a woman aged 50 to 60 with alopecia areata. Some clones in this sample may be carry-over from other donors' samples. The source material was whole blood, sampled in connection with sensitization to the hapten diphenylcyclopropenone (DPC).

The chain's CDR3 is CASSDRGSFEKLFF. The CDR3 bases are TGTGCCAGCAGTGACAGGGGATCTTTCGAAAAACTGTTTTTT. The chain has TRBV2 and TRBJ1-4, with D possibly matching TRBD1 (6 bases). The CDR3 sequence is 14 residues long. The V gene's germline CDR1 is SNHLY and CDR2 FYNNEI. Trimming left V 3 bases short and J 8 bases short, with 13 bases between.